These 17 T cell receptor beta chains came from one sample sequenced in a study of regulatory T cells in long-lasting Graves disease. Time point reported: newly diagnosed GD, antithyroid drugs for less than 3 months. There was RNA extracted from PBMCs, and the TCR library was made from it. Researchers made TCR beta libraries by using iRepertoire HTBI primers and running Arm-PCR on CDR3 regions. Via MiXCR, TCRdb re-called the multiplex PCR reads, giving one row per CDR3 protein. The repertoire has about 520,000 distinct CDR3 sequences, 9.5% to 15% of them found once; the top ten carry approximately 9%. Another study also made use of these data, one on T cells in Graves' hyperthyroidism and ophthalmopathy.

This sample comprised peripheral blood mononuclear cells (PBMCs), obtained at new diagnosis, from a patient treated with antithyroid drugs. All receptors come from a woman in her twenties or thirties with Graves disease.

V and J are TRBV27 and TRBJ2-1; 7 bases fit TRBD2. The J segment lost 4 bases and the V segment lost 7 bases, leaving 10 bases of the junction unmatched. The germline gives CDR1 MNHEY, CDR2 SMNVEV (reference sequence). CDR3 length: 15 amino acids. The DNA of the CDR3 is TGTGCCAGCAAAGGAAGACTAGCCGATTACAATGAGCAGTTCTTC. Encoded protein: CASKGRLADYNEQFF.

The rearrangement uses TRBV13 and TRBJ1-2; no clear D gene. Germline V gives CDR1 PRHDT, CDR2 FYEKMQ (reference sequence). V dropped 0 bases and J dropped 5 bases, with 10 bases sitting between them. This CDR3 is 14 amino acids long. CDR3: CASSLGSIPYGYTF. CDR3 DNA sequence: TGTGCCAGCAGCTTAGGCTCTATACCATATGGCTACACCTTC.

The sample holds many counts of this clonotype. The V call is TRBV11-3, the J call TRBJ2-1, with D uncertain. The V end was cut by 0 bases, the J end by 4 bases, with 10 bases between. The CDR3 contains 15 residues. In germline, CDR1 is SGHNT, CDR2 YENEEA. CDR3 protein: CASSLDSLGYNEQFF. The CDR3 DNA reads TGTGCCAGCAGCTTAGACTCCCTAGGTTACAATGAGCAGTTCTTC. Complete variable domain (other parts from reference TRBV11-3 and TRBJ2-1): EAGVVQSPRYKIIEKKQPVAFWCNPISGHNTLYWYLQNLGQGPELLIRYENEEAVDDSQLPKDRFSAERLKGVDSTLKIQPAELGDSAVYLCASSLDSLGYNEQFFGPGTRLTVL.

This clonotype came up a few times. This likely came from a read error, as a far larger clone is one base away. CDR3 amino acids: CASSSQGRFNEQFF. The CDR3 DNA follows: TGTGCCAGCAGTTCACAGGGTCGGTTCAATGAGCAGTTCTTC. The chain links TRBV6-9 to TRBJ2-1; a weak D match, TRBD1 (6 bases). Germline V gene sequence: CDR1 MNHGY, CDR2 SVAAGI. This CDR3 region has 14 residues. Trimming removed 4 bases at V and 6 bases at J, with 13 bases between.

Worth noting for this clonotype: Possible read error: a much larger clone is one base away. The chain has TRBV12-3 or TRBV12-4 and TRBJ1-1; D gene unclear. The CDR3 covers 12 residues. The CDR3: CTSSLGLTEAFF. Written as DNA, the CDR3 is TGTACCAGCAGTTTAGGACTCACTGAAGCTTTCTTT.

J is TRBJ1-2 and V is TRBV5-4; D gene ambiguous. The CDR3 contains 13 residues. Germline V gene sequence: CDR1 SGHNT, CDR2 YYREEE (reference sequence). The V end was cut by 0 bases, the J end by 2 bases, with 5 bases between. This CDR3 is CASSLGKNYGYTF. Written as DNA, the CDR3 is TGTGCCAGCAGCTTGGGGAAAAACTATGGCTACACCTTC.

This clonotype was observed many times. This chain joins TRBV2 and TRBJ2-7, with 12 bases that match TRBD2. The CDR3 loop spans 16 amino acids. Unmatched junction bases numbered 7, after V lost 5 bases and J lost 2 bases. Germline-derived CDR1 and CDR2 are SNHLY and FYNNEI. The CDR3 DNA reads as TGTGCCAGCAGTCCGGGACTAGCGGGTGGAGCCTACGAGCAGTACTTC. As protein: CASSPGLAGGAYEQYF.

This clonotype showed up just a few times. A junction boundary mismatches the germline segment, possibly from a read error. V gene TRBV28 combines with J gene TRBJ1-5; weak D call: TRBD1 (5 bases). Germline CDR1 reads MDHEN; CDR2 reads SYDVKM. This CDR3 is 15 amino acids long. The CDR3 loop is CASNLWGPSNQPQHF. The CDR3 DNA reads TGTGCCAGCAATTTATGGGGACCCAGCAATCAGCCCCAGCATTTT.

As regards this clonotype: A much larger clone differs by one base, so this may be a read error. J is TRBJ2-5 and V is TRBV6-1, with TRBD2 as a possible D gene (5 bases). Germline CDR1 is MNHNS and CDR2 is SASEGT. The V gene lost 9 bases and the J gene lost 5 bases, with 16 bases spanning the gap. The CDR3 covers 13 residues. The CDR3, as DNA: TGTGCCAGAAGCCTACTAGGTTGGGAGACCCAGTACTTC. Translated, it gives CARSLLGWETQYF.

This clonotype was counted many times. The V call is TRBV7-8, the J call TRBJ2-2, with D maybe TRBD1 (5 bases). V was clipped by 2 bases and J by 4 bases, with 17 bases between them. Germline V CDR1 and CDR2: SGHVS, FQNEAQ. The length of the CDR3 is 17 residues. Here the CDR3 reads CASSLLGPALFTGELFF. DNA for the CDR3: TGTGCCAGCAGCTTATTGGGGCCAGCCCTCTTCACCGGGGAGCTGTTTTTT.

The V call is TRBV28, the J call TRBJ2-7; 11 bases match TRBD2. The CDR3 is made up of 15 amino acids. From germline, CDR1 is MDHEN and CDR2 SYDVKM. Unmatched junction bases numbered 7, after V lost 2 bases and J lost 7 bases. CDR3: CASSLIAGGPREQYF. The DNA of the CDR3 is TGTGCCAGCAGTTTAATAGCGGGAGGGCCGAGGGAGCAGTACTTC.

This clonotype was observed at least ten times. The rearrangement links TRBV6-1 to TRBJ1-6, with a weak D call TRBD1 (5 bases). The V gene's germline CDR1 is MNHNS and CDR2 SASEGT. V dropped 6 bases and J dropped 5 bases, with 8 bases sitting between them. This CDR3 region has 13 residues. CDR3 DNA: TGTGCCAGCAGGGACACAAATAATTCACCCCTCCACTTT. This sequence encodes CASRDTNNSPLHF.

The chain joins TRBV4-1 to TRBJ2-5; 8 bases agree with TRBD2. CDR3 length equals 15 residues. V trimming: 2 bases; J trimming: 2 bases; junction bases outside the gene matches: 4. In germline, CDR1 is MGHRA, CDR2 YSYEKL. This chain's CDR3 is CASSQTLAVQETQYF. Written as DNA, the CDR3 is TGCGCCAGCAGCCAAACACTAGCGGTTCAAGAGACCCAGTACTTC.

This clonotype was detected many times. The CDR3: CASSRRGNIQYF. CDR3 DNA sequence: TGTGCCAGCAGCCGGAGGGGCAACATTCAGTACTTC. V and J are TRBV11-2 and TRBJ2-4, with D maybe TRBD2 (6 bases). Germline V lookup: CDR1 SGHAT, CDR2 FQNNGV. Trimming removed 5 bases at V and 7 bases at J, with 9 bases between. The CDR3 spans 12 residues.

J is TRBJ2-7 and V is TRBV11-1; no definite D call. Looked up from germline, CDR1 is SGHAT and CDR2 is FQDESV (reference sequence). Between the trimmed V and J ends, which lost 3 bases and 6 bases, there was a span of 12 bases. This CDR3 contains 13 residues. In DNA form, the CDR3 reads TGTGCCAGCAGCTTTGGTTCGGGCGGCGAGCAGTACTTC. Translation gives CASSFGSGGEQYF.

This clonotype was observed at least ten times. The genes are TRBV5-1 and TRBJ2-7; 8 bases line up with TRBD2. The CDR3 consists of 15 residues. Germline CDR1 is SGHRS and CDR2 is YFSETQ. V dropped 0 bases and J dropped 2; count of bases not matched to a gene: 4. In DNA, the CDR3 is TGCGCCAGCAGCTTGGCTCCGGGAGGGACCTACGAGCAGTACTTC. It specifies CASSLAPGGTYEQYF.

The table lists this clonotype with a few counts. This sequence joins TRBV30 and TRBJ1-5; D might be TRBD1 (5 bases). Per the germline V gene, CDR1 is GTSNPN and CDR2 is SVGIG (reference sequence). This CDR3 has 13 residues. Trimming removed 1 base at V and 7 bases at J, with 11 bases between. The CDR3: CAWSAGVEQPQHF. DNA for the CDR3: TGTGCCTGGAGTGCGGGGGTCGAACAGCCCCAGCATTTT.